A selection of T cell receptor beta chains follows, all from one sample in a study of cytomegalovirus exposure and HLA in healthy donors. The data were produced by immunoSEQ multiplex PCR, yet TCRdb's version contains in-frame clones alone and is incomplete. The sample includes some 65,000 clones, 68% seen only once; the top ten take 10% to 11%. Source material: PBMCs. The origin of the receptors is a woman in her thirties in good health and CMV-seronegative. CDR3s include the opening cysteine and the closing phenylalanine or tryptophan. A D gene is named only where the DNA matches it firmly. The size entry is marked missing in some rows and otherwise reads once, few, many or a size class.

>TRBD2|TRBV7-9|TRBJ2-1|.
CASSSPTSGGAYEQFF
TGTGCCAGCAGCTCCCCGACTAGCGGGGGGGCTTATGAGCAGTTCTTC
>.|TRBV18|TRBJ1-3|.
CASSPPLRGLSGNTIYF
TGTGCCAGCTCACCACCGCTGAGGGGACTATCTGGAAACACCATATATTTT
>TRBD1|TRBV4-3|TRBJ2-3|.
CASSHNDRGTDTQYF
TGCGCCAGCAGCCACAATGACAGGGGAACAGATACGCAGTATTTT
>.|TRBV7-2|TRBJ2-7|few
CASSRAREPYEQYF
TGTGCCAGCAGCCGGGCCAGGGAACCCTACGAGCAGTACTTC
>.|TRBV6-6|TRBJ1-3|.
CASSLGSGNTIYF
TGTGCCAGCAGCCTCGGCTCTGGAAACACCATATATTTT
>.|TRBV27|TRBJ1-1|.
CASRETGTRVGAFF
TGTGCCAGCAGGGAGACCGGGACACGTGTTGGGGCTTTCTTT
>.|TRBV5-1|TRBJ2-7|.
CASSLGNGWQRLDEQYF
TGCGCCAGCAGCTTGGGTAATGGGTGGCAGAGGCTCGACGAGCAGTACTTC
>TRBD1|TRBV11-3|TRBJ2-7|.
CASSLGDRPSYEQYF
TGTGCCAGCAGCTTAGGGGACAGGCCCTCCTACGAGCAGTACTTC
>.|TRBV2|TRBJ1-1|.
CASSEQRPSNTEAFF
TGTGCCAGCAGTGAACAGAGGCCTTCGAACACTGAAGCTTTCTTT
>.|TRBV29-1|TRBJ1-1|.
CSVALEGTEAFF
TGCAGCGTTGCCCTGGAGGGGACTGAAGCTTTCTTT
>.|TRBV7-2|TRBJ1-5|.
CASSPRPGNGNQPQHF
TGTGCCAGCAGCCCCAGACCAGGGAATGGCAATCAGCCCCAGCATTTT
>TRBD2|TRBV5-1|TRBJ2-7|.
CASSLEAGATYEQYF
TGCGCCAGCAGCTTGGAAGCGGGGGCGACCTACGAGCAGTACTTC
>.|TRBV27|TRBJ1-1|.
CASSRPLREAFF
TGTGCCAGCAGCCGACCCCTCAGGGAAGCTTTCTTT
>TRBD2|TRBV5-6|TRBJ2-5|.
CASSLGRGLVPQYF
TGTGCCAGCAGCTTGGGGCGGGGACTAGTGCCCCAGTACTTC
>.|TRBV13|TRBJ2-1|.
CASSLIPASWNEQFF
TGTGCCAGCAGCTTAATCCCGGCTAGTTGGAATGAGCAGTTCTTC
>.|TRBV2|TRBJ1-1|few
CASRLDMNTEAFF
TGTGCCAGCAGGCTAGATATGAACACTGAAGCTTTCTTT
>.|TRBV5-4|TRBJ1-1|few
CASSLGGPGTEAFF
TGTGCCAGCAGCTTGGGAGGGCCCGGAACTGAAGCTTTCTTT
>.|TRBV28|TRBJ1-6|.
CASSLGGPRSPLHF
TGTGCCAGCAGTTTAGGAGGGCCTAGGTCACCCCTCCACTTT
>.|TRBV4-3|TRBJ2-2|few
CASSRLPGDAGELFF
TGCGCCAGCAGCCGCCTGCCCGGGGATGCCGGGGAGCTGTTTTTT
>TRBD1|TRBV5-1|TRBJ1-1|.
CASKLIGTGRYTEAFF
TGCGCCAGCAAGCTTATAGGGACAGGGCGCTACACTGAAGCTTTCTTT